A selection of T cell receptor beta chains follows, all from one sample in a study of blood T cell repertoires in COVID-19. Data came from immunoSEQ multiplex PCR; TCRdb stores just in-frame clones and leaves some out. The sample records 120,000 or so clones, more than 65% being singletons. Sequenced sample: peripheral blood. These receptors were collected from a human donor in a cohort sampled during active COVID-19. Both conserved end residues are part of each CDR3. A D gene is named only where the DNA matches it firmly. Not every row has a clone size; where given, it reads once, few, many or a size class.

d_call: TRBD2
j_call: TRBJ2-5
v_call: TRBV7-7
clone_size: .
cdr3_aa: CASSLRPLAGAETQYF
cdr3_nt: TGTGCTAGCAGCTTAAGGCCCCTAGCGGGGGCGGAGACCCAGTACTTC

d_call: TRBD2
j_call: TRBJ2-1
v_call: TRBV12-3/TRBV12-4
clone_size: .
cdr3_aa: CASSLGGDEQFF
cdr3_nt: TGTGCCAGCAGTTTGGGAGGGGATGAGCAGTTCTTC

d_call: .
j_call: TRBJ1-1
v_call: TRBV6-1
clone_size: .
cdr3_aa: CASSEGPDSISAFF
cdr3_nt: TGTGCCAGCAGTGAAGGTCCGGACAGCATTTCGGCTTTCTTT

d_call: .
j_call: TRBJ2-5
v_call: TRBV6-6
clone_size: .
cdr3_aa: CASSLTLRGETQYF
cdr3_nt: TGTGCCAGCAGTCTGACGCTTAGGGGAGAGACCCAGTACTTC

d_call: .
j_call: TRBJ1-2
v_call: TRBV5-1
clone_size: .
cdr3_aa: CASRVTGDYGYTF
cdr3_nt: TGCGCCAGCAGAGTGACGGGGGACTATGGCTACACCTTC

d_call: TRBD1
j_call: TRBJ2-7
v_call: TRBV10-3
clone_size: .
cdr3_aa: CAISDRGPEQYF
cdr3_nt: TGTGCCATCAGTGACAGGGGGCCTGAGCAGTACTTC

d_call: .
j_call: TRBJ2-5
v_call: TRBV7-2
clone_size: .
cdr3_aa: CASSLVWGARGTQYF
cdr3_nt: TGTGCCAGCAGCTTAGTCTGGGGCGCCAGAGGAACCCAGTACTTC

d_call: .
j_call: TRBJ1-6
v_call: TRBV30
clone_size: .
cdr3_aa: CAWRPYGQSSYNSPLHF
cdr3_nt: TGTGCCTGGAGACCCTACGGACAGAGCTCCTATAATTCACCCCTCCACTTT

d_call: TRBD1
j_call: TRBJ1-6
v_call: TRBV27
clone_size: .
cdr3_aa: CASSLTSGGNSPLHF
cdr3_nt: TGTGCCAGCAGTCTCACTTCAGGGGGTAATTCACCCCTCCACTTT

d_call: .
j_call: TRBJ2-3
v_call: TRBV9
clone_size: .
cdr3_aa: CASSGTSSDTQYF
cdr3_nt: TGTGCCAGCAGCGGCACTAGCTCTGATACGCAGTATTTT

d_call: .
j_call: TRBJ2-1
v_call: TRBV6-5
clone_size: .
cdr3_aa: CASSAPGFYNEQFF
cdr3_nt: TGTGCCAGCAGCGCCCCGGGATTCTACAATGAGCAGTTCTTC

d_call: TRBD2
j_call: TRBJ2-2
v_call: TRBV28
clone_size: .
cdr3_aa: CASSSSGAKNTGELFF
cdr3_nt: TGTGCCAGCAGTAGTAGCGGGGCCAAGAACACCGGGGAGCTGTTTTTT

d_call: .
j_call: TRBJ1-2
v_call: TRBV19
clone_size: .
cdr3_aa: CASSMGGPGRTVYGYTF
cdr3_nt: TGTGCCAGTAGTATGGGGGGGCCGGGGAGGACGGTCTATGGCTACACCTTC

d_call: .
j_call: TRBJ1-2
v_call: TRBV6-1
clone_size: .
cdr3_aa: CASSESLTVEGNYGYTF
cdr3_nt: TGTGCCAGCAGTGAATCTCTAACGGTCGAGGGCAACTATGGCTACACCTTC

d_call: TRBD1
j_call: TRBJ1-5
v_call: TRBV7-9
clone_size: .
cdr3_aa: CASSDIRGQGRNQPQHF
cdr3_nt: TGTGCCAGCAGCGATATCAGGGGACAGGGGCGCAATCAGCCCCAGCATTTT

d_call: TRBD1
j_call: TRBJ1-2
v_call: TRBV19
clone_size: .
cdr3_aa: CASSTGTGYGYTF
cdr3_nt: TGTGCCAGTAGTACCGGGACAGGCTATGGCTACACCTTC

d_call: TRBD1
j_call: TRBJ1-1
v_call: TRBV9
clone_size: .
cdr3_aa: CASSADRGEAFF
cdr3_nt: TGTGCCAGCAGCGCAGACAGGGGTGAAGCTTTCTTT

d_call: .
j_call: TRBJ2-1
v_call: TRBV7-8
clone_size: .
cdr3_aa: CASSLAVSHNEQFF
cdr3_nt: TGTGCCAGCAGCTTAGCGGTGAGCCACAATGAGCAGTTCTTC

d_call: TRBD2
j_call: TRBJ2-1
v_call: TRBV19
clone_size: .
cdr3_aa: CASTLGSGSSYEQFF
cdr3_nt: TGTGCCAGTACCCTGGGTAGCGGGAGTTCGTATGAGCAGTTCTTC

d_call: .
j_call: TRBJ1-4
v_call: TRBV5-1
clone_size: .
cdr3_aa: CASSIGQSTNEKLFF
cdr3_nt: TGCGCCAGCAGCATCGGACAGTCAACTAATGAAAAACTGTTTTTT

d_call: .
j_call: TRBJ2-2
v_call: TRBV9
clone_size: .
cdr3_aa: CASSDRVDLALNTGELFF
cdr3_nt: TGTGCCAGCAGCGACCGGGTAGACCTAGCTTTGAACACCGGGGAGCTGTTTTTT

d_call: TRBD1
j_call: TRBJ2-3
v_call: TRBV6-5
clone_size: .
cdr3_aa: CASSPGQGAQDTQYF
cdr3_nt: TGTGCCAGCAGCCCCGGACAGGGGGCGCAAGATACGCAGTATTTT

d_call: .
j_call: TRBJ2-2
v_call: TRBV19
clone_size: few
cdr3_aa: CASRRGVTGELFF
cdr3_nt: TGTGCCAGTAGGCGGGGTGTCACCGGGGAGCTGTTTTTT

d_call: TRBD1
j_call: TRBJ1-2
v_call: TRBV11-2
clone_size: .
cdr3_aa: CASSFARTGPYGYTF
cdr3_nt: TGTGCCAGCAGCTTTGCGCGGACAGGGCCCTATGGCTACACCTTC

d_call: .
j_call: TRBJ2-2
v_call: TRBV19
clone_size: .
cdr3_aa: CASSITDTGELFF
cdr3_nt: TGTGCCAGTAGTATTACGGACACCGGGGAGCTGTTTTTT

d_call: TRBD1
j_call: TRBJ1-1
v_call: TRBV27
clone_size: .
cdr3_aa: CASSLTGGNEAFF
cdr3_nt: TGTGCCAGCAGTCTGACAGGGGGAAATGAAGCTTTCTTT

d_call: .
j_call: TRBJ1-3
v_call: TRBV19
clone_size: .
cdr3_aa: CASSETLAENTIYF
cdr3_nt: TGTGCCAGTAGTGAGACTCTGGCGGAGAACACCATATATTTT

d_call: .
j_call: TRBJ2-2
v_call: TRBV27
clone_size: few
cdr3_aa: CASKQEIQRVGELFF
cdr3_nt: TGTGCCAGCAAACAGGAAATACAAAGGGTCGGGGAGCTGTTTTTT

d_call: .
j_call: TRBJ2-1
v_call: TRBV7-9
clone_size: .
cdr3_aa: CASSLDGVEGQEQFF
cdr3_nt: TGTGCCAGCAGCTTAGACGGGGTGGAAGGTCAAGAGCAGTTCTTC

d_call: TRBD2
j_call: TRBJ2-4
v_call: TRBV5-4
clone_size: .
cdr3_aa: CASSLIGGSGIQYF
cdr3_nt: TGTGCCAGCAGCTTGATCGGCGGGAGCGGCATTCAGTACTTC

d_call: .
j_call: TRBJ1-1
v_call: TRBV6-4
clone_size: .
cdr3_aa: CASSARHESNTEAFF
cdr3_nt: TGTGCCAGCAGTGCGAGACACGAGAGCAACACTGAAGCTTTCTTT

d_call: .
j_call: TRBJ2-3
v_call: TRBV12-3/TRBV12-4
clone_size: .
cdr3_aa: CASHQAGADTQYF
cdr3_nt: TGTGCCAGCCATCAAGCCGGGGCAGATACGCAGTATTTT

d_call: .
j_call: TRBJ2-7
v_call: TRBV20-1
clone_size: few
cdr3_aa: CSASRGYEQYF
cdr3_nt: TGCAGTGCTAGTAGGGGCTACGAGCAGTACTTC

d_call: TRBD2
j_call: TRBJ2-1
v_call: TRBV12-5
clone_size: .
cdr3_aa: CASARTSGGRNEQFF
cdr3_nt: TGTGCTAGTGCAAGGACTAGCGGGGGCAGGAATGAGCAGTTCTTC

d_call: TRBD1
j_call: TRBJ2-3
v_call: TRBV7-2
clone_size: .
cdr3_aa: CASSLGTGYGDTQYF
cdr3_nt: TGTGCCAGCAGCCTAGGGACAGGGTACGGAGATACGCAGTATTTT

d_call: .
j_call: TRBJ2-2
v_call: TRBV6-2/TRBV6-3
clone_size: .
cdr3_aa: CASSYRQTGELFF
cdr3_nt: TGTGCCAGCAGTTACAGACAGACCGGGGAGCTGTTTTTT

d_call: TRBD2
j_call: TRBJ2-3
v_call: TRBV24-1
clone_size: .
cdr3_aa: CATSGLTRRGGDPDTQYF
cdr3_nt: TGTGCCACCAGTGGCTTAACCCGTCGGGGGGGCGACCCAGATACGCAGTATTTT

d_call: .
j_call: TRBJ2-7
v_call: TRBV11-3
clone_size: .
cdr3_aa: CASSLDQATEQYF
cdr3_nt: TGTGCCAGCAGCTTAGATCAGGCTACCGAGCAGTACTTC

d_call: TRBD2
j_call: TRBJ2-5
v_call: TRBV7-8
clone_size: once
cdr3_aa: CASPLADQETQYF
cdr3_nt: TGTGCCAGCCCTCTAGCGGATCAAGAGACCCAGTACTTC

d_call: .
j_call: TRBJ1-2
v_call: TRBV20-1
clone_size: .
cdr3_aa: CSARDIYGYTF
cdr3_nt: TGCAGTGCTAGAGATATATATGGCTACACCTTC

d_call: TRBD1
j_call: TRBJ2-3
v_call: TRBV28
clone_size: few
cdr3_aa: CASSFLQGARGTDTQYF
cdr3_nt: TGTGCCAGCAGTTTTCTACAGGGGGCGCGGGGCACAGATACGCAGTATTTT

d_call: TRBD1
j_call: TRBJ1-1
v_call: TRBV6-6
clone_size: .
cdr3_aa: CASSYGTVNTEAFF
cdr3_nt: TGTGCCAGCAGTTACGGGACAGTAAACACTGAAGCTTTCTTT

d_call: TRBD2
j_call: TRBJ2-7
v_call: TRBV3-1/TRBV3-2
clone_size: .
cdr3_aa: CASSQWTSGTYEQYF
cdr3_nt: TGTGCCAGCAGCCAATGGACTAGCGGGACTTACGAGCAGTACTTC

d_call: TRBD1
j_call: TRBJ1-1
v_call: TRBV7-2
clone_size: .
cdr3_aa: CASSYQGVAAEAFF
cdr3_nt: TGTGCCAGCAGCTATCAGGGGGTTGCAGCTGAAGCTTTCTTT

d_call: TRBD2
j_call: TRBJ2-3
v_call: TRBV5-6
clone_size: once
cdr3_aa: CASSFSGSEMDTQYF
cdr3_nt: TGTGCCAGCAGCTTTAGCGGGAGTGAGATGGATACGCAGTATTTT

d_call: TRBD1
j_call: TRBJ1-2
v_call: TRBV5-1
clone_size: .
cdr3_aa: CASKEGASNYGYTF
cdr3_nt: TGCGCCAGCAAAGAGGGGGCGTCGAACTATGGCTACACCTTC

d_call: .
j_call: TRBJ2-5
v_call: TRBV7-9
clone_size: .
cdr3_aa: CASSFQWGGRETQYF
cdr3_nt: TGTGCCAGCAGCTTCCAGTGGGGGGGCCGGGAGACCCAGTACTTC

d_call: TRBD2
j_call: TRBJ2-7
v_call: TRBV30
clone_size: once
cdr3_aa: CAFSAGGSSYEQYF
cdr3_nt: TGTGCCTTTTCAGCGGGGGGGAGCTCCTACGAGCAGTACTTC

d_call: TRBD2
j_call: TRBJ2-7
v_call: TRBV30
clone_size: .
cdr3_aa: CAWTSGGDEQYF
cdr3_nt: TGTGCCTGGACTAGCGGGGGTGATGAGCAGTACTTC

d_call: TRBD1
j_call: TRBJ1-6
v_call: TRBV27
clone_size: .
cdr3_aa: CASSTRTGNNSPLHF
cdr3_nt: TGTGCCAGCAGTACCCGGACAGGGAATAATTCACCCCTCCACTTT

d_call: TRBD1
j_call: TRBJ1-4
v_call: TRBV28
clone_size: many
cdr3_aa: CASRITGGREKLFF
cdr3_nt: TGTGCCAGCAGGATAACAGGGGGCAGGGAAAAACTGTTTTTT

d_call: .
j_call: TRBJ1-5
v_call: TRBV18
clone_size: once
cdr3_aa: CASSPSGLGQPQHF
cdr3_nt: TGTGCCAGCTCACCATCCGGGTTGGGTCAGCCCCAGCATTTT